This T cell receptor beta chain was identified in a study of breast tumors, draining lymph nodes, adjacent tissues. A word on this clonotype: Its antigen is currently unknown.

TCRdb ran MiXCR on the multiplex PCR reads and lists one entry per CDR3 protein. The sample holds about 230,000 distinct CDR3 sequences, approximately 29% seen once. Breast cancer patients provided tissue from their axillary draining lymph nodes. Findings of the study overall: Tumor and nontumor repertoires were significantly more similar in luminal-like than in basal-like breast cancer. Tumors had less TCR diversity than lymph nodes, more than nontumor tissue.

The TCR sequence derives from a female donor with breast cancer. Some clones in this sample may be carry-over from other donors' samples. The sample taken for sequencing was axillary lymph node tissue.

The chain's CDR3 is CASSFGRPAGGPDTQYF. In DNA form, the CDR3 reads TGTGCCAGCAGCTTCGGCCGACCAGCGGGAGGGCCAGATACGCAGTATTTT. The chain joins TRBV5-4 to TRBJ2-3; 10 nucleotides agree with TRBD2. Germline V gives CDR1 SGHNT, CDR2 YYREEE (reference sequence). CDR3 length equals 17 residues. Germline trimming cut 2 bases from V and 4 bases from J; bases unmatched to any gene: 10.